The source of this TCR beta chain is a study of T cells in Graves' hyperthyroidism and ophthalmopathy. Study-level results: Blood also contained most expanded thyroid clonotypes above 0.001.

Amplification of TCR beta CDR3 regions was performed using RNA transcripts as template. When the TCR CDR3 underwent first-round RT-PCR, the HTBI primer set was used. TCRdb called the multiplex PCR reads again in MiXCR, with one record for every CDR3 protein. The table records a few hundred thousand distinct CDR3 sequences, more than 14% of them present only once. This clonotype appeared a few times. The antigen is undetermined. Diagnoses were made from clinical symptoms, serum measures (thyroxine and TRAb), thyroid ultrasound and orbital computed tomography. The receptor was isolated from a woman in her thirties with Graves' ophthalmopathy. The sequenced material came from blood.

Here the CDR3 reads CASSIARGVDSPLHF. The CDR3 DNA is TGTGCCAGTAGTATAGCGCGGGGTGTAGATTCACCCCTCCACTTT. The chain carries TRBV19 and TRBJ1-6; D unresolved. This CDR3 spans 15 amino acids. V was trimmed by 1 base and J by 8 bases, leaving 12 bases between them. Germline-derived CDR1 and CDR2 are LNHDA and SQIVND (reference sequence).